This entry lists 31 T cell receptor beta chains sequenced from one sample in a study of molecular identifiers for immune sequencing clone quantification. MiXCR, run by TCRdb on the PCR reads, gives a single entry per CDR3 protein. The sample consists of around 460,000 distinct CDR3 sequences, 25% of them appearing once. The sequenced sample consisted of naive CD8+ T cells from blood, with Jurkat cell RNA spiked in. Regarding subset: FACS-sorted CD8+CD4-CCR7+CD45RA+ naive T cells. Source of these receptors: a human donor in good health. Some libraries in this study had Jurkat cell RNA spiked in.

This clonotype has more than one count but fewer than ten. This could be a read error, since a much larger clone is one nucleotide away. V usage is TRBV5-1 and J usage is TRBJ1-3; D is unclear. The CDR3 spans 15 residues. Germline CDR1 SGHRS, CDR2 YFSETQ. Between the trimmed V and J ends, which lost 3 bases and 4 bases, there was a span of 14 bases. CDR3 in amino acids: CASSWSTGAGNTIYF. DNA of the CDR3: TGCGCCAGCAGCTGGAGCACCGGAGCGGGAAACACCATATATTTT. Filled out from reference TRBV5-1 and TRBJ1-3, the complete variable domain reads KAGVTQTPRYLIKTRGQQVTLSCSPISGHRSVSWYQQTPGQGLQFLFEYFSETQRNKGNFPGRFSGRQFSNSRSEMNVSTLELGDSALYLCASSWSTGAGNTIYFGEGSWLTVV.

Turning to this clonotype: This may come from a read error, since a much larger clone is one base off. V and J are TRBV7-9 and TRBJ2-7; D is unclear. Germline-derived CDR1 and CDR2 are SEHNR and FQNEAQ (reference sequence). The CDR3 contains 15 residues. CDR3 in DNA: TGTGCCAGCAGCCGTACTGCTGACACCACCTACGCGCAGTACTTC. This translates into CASSRTADTTYAQYF.

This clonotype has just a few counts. CDR3 amino acids: CASSLGLGGNIQYF. The CDR3, as DNA: TGTGCCAGCAGCTTAGGTCTGGGTGGAAACATTCAGTACTTC. The chain joins TRBV7-9 to TRBJ2-4; D is unresolved. The V and J ends lost 1 base and 6 bases respectively, with 10 bases between them. The CDR3 has 14 amino acids. In germline, CDR1 is SEHNR, CDR2 FQNEAQ (reference sequence). Complete variable domain (other parts from reference TRBV7-9 and TRBJ2-4): DTGVSQNPRHKITKRGQNVTFRCDPISEHNRLYWYRQTLGQGPEFLTYFQNEAQLEKSRLLSDRFSAERPKGSFSTLEIQRTEQGDSAMYLCASSLGLGGNIQYFGAGTRLSVL.

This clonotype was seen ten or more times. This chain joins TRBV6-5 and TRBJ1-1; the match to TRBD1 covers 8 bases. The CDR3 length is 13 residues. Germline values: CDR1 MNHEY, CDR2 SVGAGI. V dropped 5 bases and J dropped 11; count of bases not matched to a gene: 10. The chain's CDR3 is CASSGYRGSPAFF. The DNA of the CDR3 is TGTGCCAGCAGTGGGTACAGGGGGTCTCCCGCTTTCTTT.

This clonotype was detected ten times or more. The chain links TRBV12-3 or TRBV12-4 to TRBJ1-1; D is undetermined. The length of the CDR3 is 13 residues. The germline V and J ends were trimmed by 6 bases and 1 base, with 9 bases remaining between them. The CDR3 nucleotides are TGTGCCAGCAGCCCTCCGAGGAACACTGAAGCTTTCTTT. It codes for CASSPPRNTEAFF.

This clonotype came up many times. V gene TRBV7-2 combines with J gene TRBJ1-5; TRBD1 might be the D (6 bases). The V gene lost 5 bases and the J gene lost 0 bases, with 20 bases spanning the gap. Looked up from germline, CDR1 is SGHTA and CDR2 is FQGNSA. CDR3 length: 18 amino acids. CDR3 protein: CASSPDVGGTFSNQPQHF. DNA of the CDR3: TGTGCCAGCAGCCCAGATGTAGGGGGAACCTTTAGCAATCAGCCCCAGCATTTT.

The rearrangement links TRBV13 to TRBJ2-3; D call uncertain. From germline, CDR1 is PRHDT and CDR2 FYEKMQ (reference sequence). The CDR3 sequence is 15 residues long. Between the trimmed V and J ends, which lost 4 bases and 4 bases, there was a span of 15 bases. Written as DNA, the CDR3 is TGTGCCAGCAGCTCGGTCCCAGAAGCCCCAGATACGCAGTATTTT. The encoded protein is CASSSVPEAPDTQYF. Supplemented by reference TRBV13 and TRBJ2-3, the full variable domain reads AAGVIQSPRHLIKEKRETATLKCYPIPRHDTVYWYQQGPGQDPQFLISFYEKMQSDKGSIPDRFSAQQFSDYHSELNMSSLELGDSALYFCASSSVPEAPDTQYFGPGTRLTVL.

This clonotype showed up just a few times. CDR3 nucleotide sequence: TGTGCCAGCAGTCCCCAGGGTCAGGAGCAGTACTTC. It is translated as CASSPQGQEQYF. The gene calls are TRBV27 and TRBJ2-7, with a possible D match to TRBD1 (5 bases). Trimming stripped 5 bases from V and 7 bases from J, with 12 bases between. The length of the CDR3 is 12 residues. Per germline, CDR1 MNHEY and CDR2 SMNVEV (reference sequence).

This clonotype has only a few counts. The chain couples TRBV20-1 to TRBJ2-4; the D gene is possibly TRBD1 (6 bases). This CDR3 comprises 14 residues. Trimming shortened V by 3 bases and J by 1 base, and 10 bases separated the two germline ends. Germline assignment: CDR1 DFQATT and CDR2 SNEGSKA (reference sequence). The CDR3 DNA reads TGCAGTGCTAGTGAAGACAGGGCCAAAAACATTCAGTACTTC. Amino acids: CSASEDRAKNIQYF.

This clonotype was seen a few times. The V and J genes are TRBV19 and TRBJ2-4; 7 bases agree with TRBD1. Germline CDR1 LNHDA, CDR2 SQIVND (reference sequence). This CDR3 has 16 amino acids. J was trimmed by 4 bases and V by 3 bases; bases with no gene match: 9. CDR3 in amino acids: CASSIFGGQEKNIQYF. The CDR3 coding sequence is TGTGCCAGTAGTATCTTCGGTGGACAGGAGAAAAACATTCAGTACTTC.

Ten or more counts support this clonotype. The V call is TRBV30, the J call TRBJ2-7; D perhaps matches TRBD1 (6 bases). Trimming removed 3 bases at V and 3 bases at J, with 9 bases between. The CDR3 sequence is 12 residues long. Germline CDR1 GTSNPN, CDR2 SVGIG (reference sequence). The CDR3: CAWSRDNYEQYF. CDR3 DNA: TGTGCCTGGAGCCGGGACAACTACGAGCAGTACTTC.

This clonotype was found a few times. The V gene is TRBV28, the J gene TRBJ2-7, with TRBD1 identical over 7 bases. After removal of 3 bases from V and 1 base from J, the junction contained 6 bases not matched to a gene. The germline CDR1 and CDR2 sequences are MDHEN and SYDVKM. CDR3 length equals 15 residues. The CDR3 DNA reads TGTGCCAGCAGTTTTCGTGGGACAGTTTCCTACGAGCAGTACTTC. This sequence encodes CASSFRGTVSYEQYF.

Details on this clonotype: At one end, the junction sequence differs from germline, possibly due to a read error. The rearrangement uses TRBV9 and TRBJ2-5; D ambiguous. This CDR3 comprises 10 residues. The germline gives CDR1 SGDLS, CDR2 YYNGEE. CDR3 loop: CAGPEEPQYF. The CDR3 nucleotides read TGTGCCGGCCCTGAAGAGCCCCAGTACTTC.

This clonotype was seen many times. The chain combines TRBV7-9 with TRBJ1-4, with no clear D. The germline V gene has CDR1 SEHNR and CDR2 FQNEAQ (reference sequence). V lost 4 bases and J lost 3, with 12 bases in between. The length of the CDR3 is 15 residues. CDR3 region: CASSSETPANEKLFF. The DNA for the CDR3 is TGTGCCAGCAGCTCGGAGACTCCAGCTAATGAAAAACTGTTTTTT.

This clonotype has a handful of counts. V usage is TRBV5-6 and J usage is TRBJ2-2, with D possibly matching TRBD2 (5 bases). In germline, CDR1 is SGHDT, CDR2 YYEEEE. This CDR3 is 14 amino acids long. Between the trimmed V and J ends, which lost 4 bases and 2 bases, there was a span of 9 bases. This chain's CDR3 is CASSPPSNTGELFF. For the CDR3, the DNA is TGTGCCAGCAGCCCCCCTAGCAACACCGGGGAGCTGTTTTTT.

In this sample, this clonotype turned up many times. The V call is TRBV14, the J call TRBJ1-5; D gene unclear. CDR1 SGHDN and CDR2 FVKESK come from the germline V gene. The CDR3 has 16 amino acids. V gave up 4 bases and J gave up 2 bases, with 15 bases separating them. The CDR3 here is CASSRRFGEGNQPQHF. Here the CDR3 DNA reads TGTGCCAGCAGCCGCCGATTTGGGGAGGGCAATCAGCCCCAGCATTTT.

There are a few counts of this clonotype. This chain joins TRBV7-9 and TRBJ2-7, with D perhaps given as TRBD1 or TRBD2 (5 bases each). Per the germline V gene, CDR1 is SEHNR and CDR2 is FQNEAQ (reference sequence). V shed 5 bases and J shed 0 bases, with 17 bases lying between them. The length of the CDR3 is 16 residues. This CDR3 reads CASSPPRGHSSYEQYF. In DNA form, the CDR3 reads TGTGCCAGCAGCCCCCCCCGGGGCCACTCCTCCTACGAGCAGTACTTC.

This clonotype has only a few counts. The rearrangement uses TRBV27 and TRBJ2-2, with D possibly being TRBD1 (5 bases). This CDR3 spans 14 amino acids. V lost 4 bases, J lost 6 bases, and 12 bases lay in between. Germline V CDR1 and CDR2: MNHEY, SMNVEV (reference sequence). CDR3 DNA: TGTGCCAGCAGTTCAACGACAGACCCCGGGGAGCTGTTTTTT. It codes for CASSSTTDPGELFF.

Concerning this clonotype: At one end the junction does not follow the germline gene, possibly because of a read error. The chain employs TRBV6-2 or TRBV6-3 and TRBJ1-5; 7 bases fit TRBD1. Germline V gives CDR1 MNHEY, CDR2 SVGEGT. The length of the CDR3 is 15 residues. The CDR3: CACSYPGTAYQPQHF. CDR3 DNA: TGTGCCTGCAGTTACCCAGGGACAGCTTATCAGCCCCAGCATTTT.

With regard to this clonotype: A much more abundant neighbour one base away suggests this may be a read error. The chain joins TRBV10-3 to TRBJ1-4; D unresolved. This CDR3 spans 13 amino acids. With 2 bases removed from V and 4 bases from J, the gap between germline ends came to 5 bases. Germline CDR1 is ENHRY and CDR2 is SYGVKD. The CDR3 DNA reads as TGTGCCATCAGTGAGGCCAGTAATGAAAAACTGTTTTTT. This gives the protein CAISEASNEKLFF.

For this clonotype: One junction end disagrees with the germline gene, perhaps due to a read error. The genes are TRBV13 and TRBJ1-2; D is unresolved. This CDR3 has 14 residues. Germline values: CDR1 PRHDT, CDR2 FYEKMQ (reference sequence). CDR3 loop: CASRLAAGNYGYTF. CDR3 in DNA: TGTGCCAGCAGATTAGCGGCGGGTAACTATGGCTACACCTTC.

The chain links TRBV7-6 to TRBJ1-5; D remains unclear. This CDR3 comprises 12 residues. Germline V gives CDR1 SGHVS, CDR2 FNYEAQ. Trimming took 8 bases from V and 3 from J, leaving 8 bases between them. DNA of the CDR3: TGTGCCAGCGCAGAACTCAATCAGCCCCAGCATTTT. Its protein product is CASAELNQPQHF. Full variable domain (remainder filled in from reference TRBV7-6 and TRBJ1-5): GAGVSQSPRYKVTKRGQDVALRCDPISGHVSLYWYRQALGQGPEFLTYFNYEAQQDKSGLPNDRFSAERPEGSISTLTIQRTEQRDSAMYRCASAELNQPQHFGDGTRLSIL.

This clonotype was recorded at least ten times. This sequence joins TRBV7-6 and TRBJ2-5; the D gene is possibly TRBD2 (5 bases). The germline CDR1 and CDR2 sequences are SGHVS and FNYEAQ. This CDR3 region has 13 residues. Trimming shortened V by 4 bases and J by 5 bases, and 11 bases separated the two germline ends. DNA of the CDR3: TGTGCCAGCAGCTCCGTCCGGGGTGAGACCCAGTACTTC. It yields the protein CASSSVRGETQYF.

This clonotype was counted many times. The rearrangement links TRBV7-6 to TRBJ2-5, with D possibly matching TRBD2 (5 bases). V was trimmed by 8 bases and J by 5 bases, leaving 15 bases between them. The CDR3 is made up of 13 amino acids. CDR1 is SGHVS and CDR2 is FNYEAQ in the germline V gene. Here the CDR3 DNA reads TGTGCCAGCCACGGCCTAGCCCACGAGACCCAGTACTTC. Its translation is CASHGLAHETQYF.

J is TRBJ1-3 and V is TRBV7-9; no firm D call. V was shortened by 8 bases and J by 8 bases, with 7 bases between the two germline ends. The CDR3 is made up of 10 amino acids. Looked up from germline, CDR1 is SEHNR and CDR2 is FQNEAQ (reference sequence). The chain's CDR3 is CASATDTIYF. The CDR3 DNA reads TGTGCCAGCGCGACGGACACCATATATTTT.

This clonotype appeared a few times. The DNA of the CDR3 is TGTGCCTGGAGTTTCCTGGGCACTGAAGCTTTCTTT. Its protein product is CAWSFLGTEAFF. The genes are TRBV30 and TRBJ1-1; D remains unclear. Trimming removed 2 bases from V and 4 bases from J, with 8 bases in between. The CDR3 is 12 residues long. Germline V lookup: CDR1 GTSNPN, CDR2 SVGIG (reference sequence).

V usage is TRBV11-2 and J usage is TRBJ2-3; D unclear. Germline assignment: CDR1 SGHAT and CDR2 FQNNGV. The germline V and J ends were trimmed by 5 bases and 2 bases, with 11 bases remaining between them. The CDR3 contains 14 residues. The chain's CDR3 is CASSKGRNTDTQYF. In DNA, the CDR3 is TGTGCCAGCAGCAAGGGCCGGAACACAGATACGCAGTATTTT.

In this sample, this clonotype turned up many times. The CDR3 is CASSSPGQPPTEAFF. The CDR3 DNA reads TGTGCCAGCAGCTCGCCGGGACAACCACCGACTGAAGCTTTCTTT. The gene calls are TRBV7-9 and TRBJ1-1, with D perhaps TRBD1 (6 bases). V was shortened by 4 bases and J by 5 bases, with 17 bases between the two germline ends. The V gene's germline CDR1 is SEHNR and CDR2 FQNEAQ (reference sequence). There are 15 residues in the CDR3.

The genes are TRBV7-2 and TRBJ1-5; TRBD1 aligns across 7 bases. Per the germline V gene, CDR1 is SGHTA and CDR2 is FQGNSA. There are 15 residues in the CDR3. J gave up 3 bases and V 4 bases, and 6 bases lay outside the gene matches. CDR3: CASSSETGTNQPQHF. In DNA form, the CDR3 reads TGTGCCAGCAGCTCTGAGACAGGGACCAATCAGCCCCAGCATTTT.

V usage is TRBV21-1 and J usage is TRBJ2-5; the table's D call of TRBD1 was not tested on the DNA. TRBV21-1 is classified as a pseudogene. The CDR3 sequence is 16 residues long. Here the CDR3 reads CASSKAGDRVQATQYF. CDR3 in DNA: TGTGCCAGCAGCAAAGCGGGGGACAGGGTCCAAGCGACCCAGTACTTC.

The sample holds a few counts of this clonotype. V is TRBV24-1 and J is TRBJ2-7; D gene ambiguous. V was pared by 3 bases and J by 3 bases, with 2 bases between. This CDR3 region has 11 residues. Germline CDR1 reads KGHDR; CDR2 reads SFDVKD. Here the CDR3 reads CATSDSYEQYF. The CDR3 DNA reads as TGTGCCACCAGTGATAGCTACGAGCAGTACTTC.